Each of the 21 T cell receptor beta chains below was sequenced from the same sample in a study of cytomegalovirus exposure and HLA in healthy donors. Clones were sequenced by immunoSEQ multiplex PCR, and TCRdb holds only the in-frame ones, with some missing. The sample contains under 300,000 clones, about 86% of which appear only once. Specimen: PBMCs. Receptor source: a woman between 18 and 29 years old in good health and CMV-seronegative.

V usage is TRBV6-6 and J usage is TRBJ2-7, with D hard to call. CDR1 and CDR2 from the germline V gene are MNHNY and SVGAGI (reference sequence). The CDR3 consists of 11 residues. V gave up 10 bases and J gave up 4 bases, with 11 bases separating them. The CDR3 sequence is CATRAVYEQYF. The DNA of the CDR3 is TGTGCCACCCGTGCGGTATACGAGCAGTACTTC.

The V and J genes are TRBV27 and TRBJ2-5, with D possibly matching TRBD2 (6 bases). Germline V lookup: CDR1 MNHEY, CDR2 SMNVEV (reference sequence). V was shortened by 5 bases and J by 5 bases, with 15 bases between the two germline ends. The CDR3 consists of 14 residues. The CDR3 loop reads CASSQVGGDETQYF. The CDR3 DNA follows: TGTGCCAGCAGTCAGGTCGGAGGGGATGAGACCCAGTACTTC.

This sequence joins TRBV14 and TRBJ1-2; D is ambiguous. CDR3 length: 14 residues. Looked up from germline, CDR1 is SGHDN and CDR2 is FVKESK. Trimming removed 2 bases at V and 2 bases at J, with 9 bases between. The CDR3 coding sequence is TGTGCCAGCAGCCAACCGGGCGGGAACTATGGCTACACCTTC. It yields the protein CASSQPGGNYGYTF.

This clone has at least ten counts. V is TRBV5-4 and J is TRBJ1-6; 7 bases match TRBD1. Germline loops: CDR1 SGHNT, CDR2 YYREEE (reference sequence). The junction had 2 bases not matched to a gene; V was cut back by 3 bases and J by 8 bases. CDR3 size: 13 residues. The CDR3 bases are TGTGCCAGCAGCTGGGACAGCGATTCACCCCTCCACTTT. This translates into CASSWDSDSPLHF.

CDR3 in DNA: TGTGCCAGCAGCGTGACTAGCGATGAGCAGTTCTTC. Its protein product is CASSVTSDEQFF. The chain employs TRBV13 and TRBJ2-1; TRBD2 aligns across 8 bases. CDR3 length: 12 residues. Germline V CDR1 and CDR2: PRHDT, FYEKMQ (reference sequence). V shed 5 bases, J shed 8 bases, and the junction held 2 bases outside the gene matches.

The J gene is TRBJ2-1, the V gene TRBV4-2; D is uncertain. Per the germline V gene, CDR1 is LGHNA and CDR2 is YNFKEQ. The CDR3 has 15 residues. V gave up 0 bases and J gave up 8 bases, with 14 bases separating them. The CDR3 reads CASSQDPMRSYEQFF. The CDR3 DNA reads TGTGCCAGCAGCCAAGATCCGATGAGAAGCTATGAGCAGTTCTTC.

This clone appeared once. V is TRBV16 and J is TRBJ2-7, with D perhaps TRBD1 (5 bases). Germline CDR1 and CDR2: KGHSY and FQNENV. V gave up 0 bases and J gave up 7 bases, with 10 bases separating them. The CDR3 spans 13 residues. The CDR3 loop reads CASSQSQGGEQYF. Here the CDR3 DNA reads TGTGCCAGCAGCCAATCTCAGGGCGGAGAGCAGTACTTC.

This clone was detected only a few times. One end of the junction is discordant with germline, which a read error may explain. The chain is built from TRBV7-6 and TRBJ2-7; TRBD1 agrees at 8 bases. The CDR3 loop spans 15 amino acids. Per the germline V gene, CDR1 is SGHVS and CDR2 is FNYEAQ. The CDR3 protein is CASSLTSGGSHEQYF. CDR3 DNA sequence: TGTGCCAGCAGCTTGACCTCAGGGGGCTCCCACGAGCAGTACTTC.

This clone was counted between two and nine times. The genes are TRBV6-5 and TRBJ1-2, with 9 bases that match TRBD1. Germline assignment: CDR1 MNHEY and CDR2 SVGAGI. V lost 6 bases, J lost 8 bases, and 13 bases stayed unmatched. The CDR3 covers 15 residues. The chain's CDR3 is CASRYRLEDRGGYTF. In nucleotides, the CDR3 is TGTGCCAGCAGGTATAGGCTCGAGGACAGGGGAGGCTACACCTTC.

The rearrangement joins TRBV11-2 to TRBJ1-5; 11 bases line up with TRBD1. This CDR3 has 13 amino acids. With 5 bases clipped from V and 10 bases from J, the junction kept 4 bases outside the gene matches. The germline V gene has CDR1 SGHAT and CDR2 FQNNGV. For the CDR3, the DNA is TGTGCCAGCAGCGGACAGGGGGCCGGTCCCCAGCATTTT. It specifies CASSGQGAGPQHF.

The J gene is TRBJ2-3, the V gene TRBV29-1; TRBD2 agrees at 14 bases. Trimming at V came to 3 bases and at J to 4 bases, leaving 27 bases not matched to a gene. The CDR3 runs 23 residues. CDR1 and CDR2 from the germline V gene are SQVTM and ANQGSEA. This CDR3 reads CSVETGTSGGSPPRRWWPDTQYF. DNA of the CDR3: TGCAGCGTTGAGACCGGGACTAGCGGGGGTTCACCACCAAGGAGGTGGTGGCCAGATACGCAGTATTTT.

The chain uses TRBV13 and TRBJ2-1; TRBD2 aligns across 7 bases. Germline values: CDR1 PRHDT, CDR2 FYEKMQ (reference sequence). V shed 4 bases, J shed 2 bases, and the junction held 5 bases outside the gene matches. The CDR3 contains 15 residues. CDR3 nucleotide sequence: TGTGCCAGCAGCTCCCGGGACTACGCCTACAATGAGCAGTTCTTC. Translated, it gives CASSSRDYAYNEQFF.

The V gene is TRBV5-6, the J gene TRBJ2-5, with TRBD2 identical over 11 bases. The V gene end was trimmed by 4 bases and the J gene end by 4 bases; junction bases not matched to a gene: 12. CDR1 is SGHDT, CDR2 YYEEEE, per germline. The CDR3 consists of 17 residues. The CDR3 is CASSDLAGGPRGETQYF. CDR3 coding DNA: TGTGCCAGCAGCGACTTAGCGGGAGGGCCTAGGGGAGAGACCCAGTACTTC. Based on the CDR3 plus reference TRBV5-6 and TRBJ2-5, the full variable domain is DAGVTQSPTHLIKTRGQQVTLRCSPKSGHDTVSWYQQALGQGPQFIFQYYEEEERQRGNFPDRFSGHQFPNYSSELNVNALLLGDSALYLCASSDLAGGPRGETQYFGPGTRLLVL.

The rearrangement uses TRBV9 and TRBJ2-5; TRBD2 agrees at 12 bases. The CDR3 has 18 amino acids. J gave up 7 bases and V 4 bases, and 17 bases lay outside the gene matches. Germline V lookup: CDR1 SGDLS, CDR2 YYNGEE. The CDR3, as DNA: TGTGCCAGCAGCTCCACGGCTAGCGGGGGGGCAAGAAGCGGGACCCAGTACTTC. As protein: CASSSTASGGARSGTQYF.

V gene TRBV4-1 combines with J gene TRBJ2-1, with TRBD1 matching 9 bases. Germline lookup yields CDR1 MGHRA and CDR2 YSYEKL. The CDR3 covers 18 residues. Trimming cost V 3 bases and J 2 bases; bases outside gene matches: 11. The chain's CDR3 is CASSHPIQGAQPYNEQFF. CDR3 sequence (DNA): TGCGCCAGCAGCCATCCCATACAGGGGGCCCAACCCTACAATGAGCAGTTCTTC.

This rearrangement joins TRBV11-3 to TRBJ2-7; TRBD1 agrees at 7 bases. The ends lost 4 bases at V and 2 bases at J; junction bases unmatched: 5. Germline loops: CDR1 SGHNT, CDR2 YENEEA. CDR3 length: 14 amino acids. Here the CDR3 DNA reads TGTGCCAGCAGCTCTCGGGACAGCCCCTACGAGCAGTACTTC. Its protein product is CASSSRDSPYEQYF.

The gene calls are TRBV6-5 and TRBJ2-2; 7 bases are shared with TRBD1. The CDR3 extends over 15 amino acids. V lost 2 bases to trimming and J lost 2 bases; unmatched junction nucleotides: 2. Germline CDR1 reads MNHEY; CDR2 reads SVGAGI. The CDR3 protein is CASSYTGENTGELFF. In DNA form, the CDR3 reads TGTGCCAGCAGTTACACAGGGGAAAACACCGGGGAGCTGTTTTTT.

The chain couples TRBV5-1 to TRBJ2-7; D possibly corresponds to TRBD2 (7 bases). With 4 bases removed from V and 2 bases from J, the gap between germline ends came to 16 bases. The CDR3 is made up of 15 amino acids. The germline V gene encodes CDR1 SGHRS and CDR2 YFSETQ. This CDR3 is CASSMRGEGPYEQYF. CDR3 DNA: TGCGCCAGCAGCATGAGGGGGGAGGGCCCCTACGAGCAGTACTTC.

The chain combines TRBV9 with TRBJ2-3; tentative D call: TRBD1 (6 bases). V was pared by 6 bases and J by 6 bases, with 17 bases between. The germline V gene encodes CDR1 SGDLS and CDR2 YYNGEE. The CDR3 has 14 residues. This CDR3 is CASNDRTPSDTQYF. In DNA form, the CDR3 reads TGTGCCAGCAACGACAGGACCCCCTCGGATACGCAGTATTTT.

The chain has TRBV29-1 and TRBJ2-3; D is unclear. Germline CDR1 SQVTM, CDR2 ANQGSEA. The V gene lost 5 bases and the J gene lost 1 base, with 10 bases spanning the gap. This CDR3 is built from 13 residues. CDR3 region: CSVYYPGTDTQYF. As DNA, the CDR3 is TGCAGCGTTTATTATCCGGGCACAGATACGCAGTATTTT.

The chain is built from TRBV30 and TRBJ1-2; 8 bases line up with TRBD1. Unmatched junction bases numbered 7, after V lost 4 bases and J lost 3 bases. The germline CDR1 and CDR2 sequences are GTSNPN and SVGIG (reference sequence). This CDR3 region has 14 residues. CDR3 sequence (DNA): TGTGCCTGGACCCCAGGGGGCGCGGACTATGGCTACACCTTC. Protein sequence: CAWTPGGADYGYTF. Variable domain in full (rest from reference TRBV30 and TRBJ1-2): SQTIHQWPATLVQPVGSPLSLECTVEGTSNPNLYWYRQAAGRGLQLLFYSVGIGQISSEVPQNLSASRPQDRQFILSSKKLLLSDSGFYLCAWTPGGADYGYTFGSGTRLTVV.